A selection of T cell receptor beta chains follows, all from one sample in a study of control samples from healthy donors and cancer patients. Libraries were prepared by immunoSEQ multiplex PCR; TCRdb keeps only in-frame clonotypes and omits some of them. The sample comprises fewer than 95,000 clones, around four fifths of which are singletons, and roughly 19% rests with the top ten. The specimen was blood. These receptors were obtained from a man aged 25-45 years in good health. The CDR3 runs from the conserved cysteine through the conserved F or W. Each record gives: V gene, J gene, clone size, CDR3 protein. A row's size may be missing; if present it is once, few, many or a size class.

TRBV30	TRBJ2-3	few	CAWSVRVQEDTQYF
TRBV28	TRBJ1-3	-	CASSLSGQGRNTIYF
TRBV5-6	TRBJ2-7	-	CASSFGQAYEQYF
TRBV7-6	TRBJ1-3	-	CASSLVRGGTGNTIYF
TRBV5-1	TRBJ2-2	-	CASSLASPLTGELFF
TRBV7-8	TRBJ1-2	-	CASSLGAGPRGYTF
TRBV2	TRBJ1-2	-	CPHESGNYGYTF
TRBV7-9	TRBJ2-1	-	CATFSGTWGNEQFF
TRBV5-1	TRBJ2-7	many	CASSLVGGSYEQYF
TRBV7-2	TRBJ2-7	-	CASSLSWGSYEQYF